Sequencing of this T cell receptor beta chain was carried out in a study of regulatory T cells in long-lasting Graves disease (dated by TCRdb to about 2021). Broadly, across the study: Persistent Graves' disease was defined as persistently positive TSH receptor autoantibodies together with antithyroid drug treatment for over 5 years. A total of around 33 samples were covered by TCR sequencing, comprising roughly 13 persistent and 20 or so newly diagnosed Graves' disease patients. In the clinical cohort, patients with persistent Graves' disease had used antithyroid drugs for an average of about 10.3 years. The study was conducted in China and was registered as a clinical trial. Peripheral blood TCR sequencing and RNA sequencing compared persistent Graves' disease patients with newly diagnosed Graves' disease patients.

General findings and caveats noted by the study authors: Patients with persistent disease shared more public clonotypes (fewer than 3,000) than newly diagnosed patients did (about 1,000). Peripheral blood alone was examined, since thyroid tissue, which constituted the primary lesion, could not be accessed. As a limitation, the authors acknowledged that the small sample size may reduce accuracy. Compared with newly diagnosed patients, persistent Graves' disease patients had lower TCR Shannon entropy and fewer highly expanded clones, which suggests clonal expansion. Sequencing and analysis were limited to the TCR beta chain. Persistent disease showed preferential use of TRBV28, TRBJ1-2 and TRBJ2-5, whereas newly diagnosed disease favored TRBV20-1 and TRBJ2-1.

The CDR3 runs 16 residues from the cysteine to the phenylalanine. The read is trimmed to its CDR3 DNA, 48 bases read in frame from base 1. V trim: 5 bases; J trim: 1 base; unmatched bases: 6. Reading the germline V gene gives CDR1 KGHSH and CDR2 LQKENI. According to the study, the label for this sample's time point signals: persistent/refractory GD, antithyroid drugs over 5 years with positive TRAb. RNA was extracted from PBMCs in TRIzol for both TCR sequencing and RNA sequencing. The diagnosis of Graves' disease followed American Thyroid Association guidelines. The patients came from an endocrinology department in Xi'an, China. Each patient gave roughly 10 milliliters of peripheral blood, collected in an EDTA anticoagulant tube. Ficoll Paque Plus density gradient separation was used to isolate PBMCs, and no further T cell sorting was performed. An Agilent 2100 Bioanalyzer and agarose gel were used to assess RNA quality, and a NanoDrop 2000 was used to measure RNA concentration.

The method was multiplex PCR. The run used an Illumina HiSeq 4000. CDR3 regions were amplified by Arm-PCR with iRepertoire HTBI primers to construct TCR beta libraries. Before sequencing, the PCR products underwent gel purification. As for the authors' bioinformatics: Gene usage analysis of CDR3 amino acid clonotypes relied on the 60 or so TRBV and more than twelve TRBJ segments identified across samples. COPE and FqMerger were used to merge the filtered high-quality paired reads into contigs. BLAST was used to align contigs to the IMGT TRBV, TRBD and TRBJ reference genes, and CDR3 was defined following IMGT. Any clonotype with a frequency above 0.1% was counted as a highly expanded clone. Repertoire diversity was measured by Shannon entropy, and V-J evenness by the Gini coefficient. Public clonotypes were defined as clonotypes shared by more than one individual. TCRdb itself trimmed the public reads at Q25 with fastp, ran MiXCR and retained productive beta chains. When rows share a CDR3 protein, they turn into one entry using the most common DNA and genes. The V and J calls, along with clone size, are taken from TCRdb and not from the paper's own processing. Counted in this sample were about 470,000 distinct CDR3 sequences; roughly 21% of them appeared once. 6.5% to 9% of the sample is in the top ten clones.

About this clonotype itself: Its antigen has not been determined. Base qualities are not provided; no much larger clone lies one nucleotide away.

The sequence derives from a female donor with Graves disease. The specimen comprised peripheral blood mononuclear cells (PBMCs), sampled when the disease was refractory, from a patient treated with antithyroid drugs. The sequence is built from TRBV18 and TRBJ2-5, with TRBD2 matching 11 junction bases. The CDR3 reads as follows: CASSTLAGGPQETQYF. The DNA is TGTGCCAGCTCAACCCTAGCGGGAGGACCCCAAGAGACCCAGTACTTC.